The clone carrying this T cell receptor beta chain was seen a handful of times. This sample is part of a study of T cell changes during pregnancy in multiple sclerosis. Germline V lookup: CDR1 ENHRY, CDR2 SYGVKD. The CDR3 has 16 residues. J gave up 0 bases and V 3 bases, and 5 bases lay outside the gene matches. Assay used: immunoSEQ multiplex PCR; TCRdb lists only in-frame clones, some missing. The sample holds about 35,000 clones, 90% to 95% seen once. This specimen was CD4+ T cells from peripheral blood mononuclear cells, taken in the third trimester of pregnancy. The chain joins TRBV10-3 to TRBJ1-5, with 7 bases matching TRBD1. The sequence came from a female donor in good health, enrolled as a control in a pregnancy study. The CDR3, as DNA: TGTGCCATCAGTGATCCGGGACAGACTAGCAATCAGCCCCAGCATTTT. Protein sequence: CAISDPGQTSNQPQHF.